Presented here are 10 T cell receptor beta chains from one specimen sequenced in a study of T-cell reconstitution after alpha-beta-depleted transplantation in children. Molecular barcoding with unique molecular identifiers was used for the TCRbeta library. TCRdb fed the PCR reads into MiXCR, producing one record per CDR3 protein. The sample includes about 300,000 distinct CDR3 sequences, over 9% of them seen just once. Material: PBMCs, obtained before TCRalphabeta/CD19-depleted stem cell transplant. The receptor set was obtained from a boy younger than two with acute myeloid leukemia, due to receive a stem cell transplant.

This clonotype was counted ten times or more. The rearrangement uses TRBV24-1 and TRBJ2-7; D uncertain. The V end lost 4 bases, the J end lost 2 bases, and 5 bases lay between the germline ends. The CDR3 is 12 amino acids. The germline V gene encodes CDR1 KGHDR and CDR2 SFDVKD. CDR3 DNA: TGTGCCACCAGTGACTCGACCTACGAGCAGTACTTC. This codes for CATSDSTYEQYF.

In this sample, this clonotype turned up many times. This CDR3 reads CASSPSTGTHEQYF. The CDR3 DNA reads as TGTGCCAGCTCACCCTCGACAGGGACCCACGAGCAGTACTTC. The J gene is TRBJ2-7, the V gene TRBV18, with 7 positions matching TRBD1. The trim removed 3 bases at V and 5 bases at J, leaving 7 bases unmatched. The CDR3 sequence is 14 residues long. Per the germline V gene, CDR1 is KGHSH and CDR2 is LQKENI.

Written as DNA, the CDR3 is TGTGCCAGCAGCTTAGCGATTCTCCGGGACATCCAAGAGACCCAGTACTTC. This sequence encodes CASSLAILRDIQETQYF. The chain links TRBV7-2 to TRBJ2-5, with D possibly TRBD1 on 6 matching bases. V shed 0 bases and J shed 1 base, with 15 bases lying between them. Germline V CDR1 and CDR2: SGHTA, FQGNSA. The CDR3 consists of 17 residues.

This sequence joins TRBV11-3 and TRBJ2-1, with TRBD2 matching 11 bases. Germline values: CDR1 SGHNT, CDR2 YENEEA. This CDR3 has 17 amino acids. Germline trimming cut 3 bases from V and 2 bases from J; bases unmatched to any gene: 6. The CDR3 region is CASSFYGTSGPYNEQFF. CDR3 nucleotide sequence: TGTGCCAGCAGCTTTTACGGGACTAGCGGCCCCTACAATGAGCAGTTCTTC. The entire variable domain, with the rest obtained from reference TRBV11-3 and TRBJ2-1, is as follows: EAGVVQSPRYKIIEKKQPVAFWCNPISGHNTLYWYLQNLGQGPELLIRYENEEAVDDSQLPKDRFSAERLKGVDSTLKIQPAELGDSAVYLCASSFYGTSGPYNEQFFGPGTRLTVL.

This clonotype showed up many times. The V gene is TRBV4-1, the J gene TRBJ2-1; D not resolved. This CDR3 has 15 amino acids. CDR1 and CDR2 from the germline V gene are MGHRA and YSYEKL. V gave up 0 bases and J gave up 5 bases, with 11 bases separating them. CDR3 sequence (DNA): TGCGCCAGCAGCCAAGAGGGGTACTCTGACAATGAGCAGTTCTTC. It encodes CASSQEGYSDNEQFF.

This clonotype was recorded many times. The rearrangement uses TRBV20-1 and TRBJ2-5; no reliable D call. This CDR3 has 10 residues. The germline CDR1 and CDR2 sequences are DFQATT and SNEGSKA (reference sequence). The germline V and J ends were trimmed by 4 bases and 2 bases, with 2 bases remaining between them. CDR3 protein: CSATQETQYF. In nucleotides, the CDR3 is TGCAGTGCTACTCAAGAGACCCAGTACTTC.

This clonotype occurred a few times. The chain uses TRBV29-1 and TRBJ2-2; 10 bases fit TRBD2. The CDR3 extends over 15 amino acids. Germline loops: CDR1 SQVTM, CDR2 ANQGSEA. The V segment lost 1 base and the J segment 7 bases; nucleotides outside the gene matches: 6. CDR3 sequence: CSVEVRLAGSGELFF. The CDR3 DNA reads TGCAGCGTTGAAGTCCGACTAGCGGGCAGCGGGGAGCTGTTTTTT.

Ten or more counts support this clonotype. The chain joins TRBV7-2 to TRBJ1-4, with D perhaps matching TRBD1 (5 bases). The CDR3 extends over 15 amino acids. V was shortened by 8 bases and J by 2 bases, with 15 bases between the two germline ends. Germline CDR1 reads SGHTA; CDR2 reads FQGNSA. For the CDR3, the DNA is TGTGCCAGCGGTATCTCAGGGTTCACTAATGAAAAACTGTTTTTT. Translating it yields CASGISGFTNEKLFF.

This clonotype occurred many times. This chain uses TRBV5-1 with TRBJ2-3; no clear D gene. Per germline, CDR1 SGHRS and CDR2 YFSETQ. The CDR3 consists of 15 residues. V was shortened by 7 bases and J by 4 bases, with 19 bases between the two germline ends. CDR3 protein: CASSPPGPVADTQYF. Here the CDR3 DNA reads TGCGCCAGCTCTCCCCCGGGCCCAGTTGCAGATACGCAGTATTTT.

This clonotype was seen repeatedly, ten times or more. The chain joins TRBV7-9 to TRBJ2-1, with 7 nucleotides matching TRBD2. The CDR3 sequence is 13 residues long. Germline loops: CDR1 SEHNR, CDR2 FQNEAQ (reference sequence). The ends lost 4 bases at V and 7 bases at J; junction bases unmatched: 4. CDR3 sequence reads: CASSSGGRNEQFF. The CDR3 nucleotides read TGTGCCAGCAGCTCGGGCGGGAGAAATGAGCAGTTCTTC.